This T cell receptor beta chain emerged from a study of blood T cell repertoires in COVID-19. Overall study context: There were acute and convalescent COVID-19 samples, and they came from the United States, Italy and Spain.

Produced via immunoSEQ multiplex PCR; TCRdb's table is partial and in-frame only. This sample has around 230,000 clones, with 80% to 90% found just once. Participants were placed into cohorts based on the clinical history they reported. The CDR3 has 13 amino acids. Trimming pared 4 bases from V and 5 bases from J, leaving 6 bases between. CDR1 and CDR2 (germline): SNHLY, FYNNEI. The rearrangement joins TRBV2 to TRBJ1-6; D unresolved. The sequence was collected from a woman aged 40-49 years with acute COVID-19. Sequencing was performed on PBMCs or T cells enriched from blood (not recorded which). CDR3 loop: CASSGRDNSPLHF. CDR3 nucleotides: TGTGCCAGCAGTGGACGGGATAATTCACCCCTCCACTTT.